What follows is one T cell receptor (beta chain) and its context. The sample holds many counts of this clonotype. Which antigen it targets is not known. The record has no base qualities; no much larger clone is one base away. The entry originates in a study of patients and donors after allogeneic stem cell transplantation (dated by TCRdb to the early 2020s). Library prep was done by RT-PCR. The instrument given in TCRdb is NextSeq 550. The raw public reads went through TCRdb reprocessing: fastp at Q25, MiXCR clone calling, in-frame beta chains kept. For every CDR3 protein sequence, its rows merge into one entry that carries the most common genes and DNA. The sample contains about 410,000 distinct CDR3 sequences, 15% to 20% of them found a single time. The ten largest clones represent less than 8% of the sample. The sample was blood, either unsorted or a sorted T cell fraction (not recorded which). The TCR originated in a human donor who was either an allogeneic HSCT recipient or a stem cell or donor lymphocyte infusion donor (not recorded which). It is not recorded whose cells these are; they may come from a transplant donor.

CDR3 region: CASSFGTGTMNTEAFF. The DNA sequence reads TGTGCCAGCAGTTTTGGGACAGGGACTATGAACACTGAAGCTTTCTTT. This chain is built from TRBV12-3 or TRBV12-4 and TRBJ1-1; TRBD1 aligns with 9 central bases. V ends up 3 bases short and J 0 bases short, with an unmatched junction base count of 5. From cysteine to phenylalanine, the CDR3 is 16 amino acids long. Only CDR3 DNA remains: 48 bases, in frame from the first base.